This T cell receptor beta chain was captured by sequencing in a study of T cell repertoires in cytomegalovirus infection. Study-level information: Shared public TCR beta signatures pointed to both CMV infection and a matching HLA type.

This clonotype showed up just a few times. The antigen is unknown. TCRdb called the reads again in MiXCR, with one record for every CDR3 protein. The sample lists about 890,000 distinct CDR3 sequences, approximately 31% occurring once. Germline V gene lookup returns CDR1 KGHDR and CDR2 SFDVKD. The V end lost 2 bases, the J end lost 5 bases, and 6 bases lay between the germline ends. The CDR3 consists of 13 residues. V is TRBV24-1 and J is TRBJ2-1; D is undetermined. Sequencing was performed on cultured CD8+ T cells from PBMCs, taken from culture after CMV antigen stimulation. This receptor was identified in a human donor in good health (CMV status not recorded). Some clones in this sample may be carry-over from other donors' samples. The CDR3 nucleotides read TGTGCCACCAGTGATTGGCCCAACAATGAGCAGTTCTTC. It encodes CATSDWPNNEQFF.